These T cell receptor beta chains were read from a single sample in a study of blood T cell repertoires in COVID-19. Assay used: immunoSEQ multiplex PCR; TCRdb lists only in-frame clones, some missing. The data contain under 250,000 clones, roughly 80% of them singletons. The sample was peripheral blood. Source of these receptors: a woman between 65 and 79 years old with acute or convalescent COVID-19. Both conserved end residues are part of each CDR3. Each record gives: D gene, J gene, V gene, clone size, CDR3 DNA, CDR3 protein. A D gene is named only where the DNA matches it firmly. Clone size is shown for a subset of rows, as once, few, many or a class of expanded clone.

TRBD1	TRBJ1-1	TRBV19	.	TGTGCCAGTAGTAACGGACAGGGTTATCACCAAGCTTTCTTT	CASSNGQGYHQAFF
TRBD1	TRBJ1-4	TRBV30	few	TGTGCCTGCCGCGGGACAGATAATGAAAAACTGTTTTTT	CACRGTDNEKLFF
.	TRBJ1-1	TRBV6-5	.	TGTGCCAGCAGGGGAGCCGGGTACACTGAAGCTTTCTTT	CASRGAGYTEAFF
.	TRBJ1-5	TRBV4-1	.	TGCGCCAGCAGCATTCACATCGGCAATCAGCCCCAGCATTTT	CASSIHIGNQPQHF
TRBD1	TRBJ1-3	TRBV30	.	TGTGCCTGGAGTGTAGGGGGGGACAGGGGAAACACCATATATTTT	CAWSVGGDRGNTIYF
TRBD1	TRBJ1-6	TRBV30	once	TGTGCCTGGAGTTCACTCCAAGGGGGCGGTTCACCCCTCCACTTT	CAWSSLQGGGSPLHF
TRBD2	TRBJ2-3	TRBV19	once	TGTGCCAGTAGCCGGACTAGCGGGGAGCCAGATACGCAGTATTTT	CASSRTSGEPDTQYF
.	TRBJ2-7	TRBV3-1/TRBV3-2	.	TGTGCCAGCAGCCCCTACACAGGGACCTACGAGCAGTACTTC	CASSPYTGTYEQYF
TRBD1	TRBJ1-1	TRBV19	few	TGTGCCAGTAGTCTCCGCCGACAGGGGAACACTGAAGCTTTCTTT	CASSLRRQGNTEAFF
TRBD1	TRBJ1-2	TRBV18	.	TGTGCCAGCTCACCCGACCAGGGGGCGAGCGGCTACACCTTC	CASSPDQGASGYTF
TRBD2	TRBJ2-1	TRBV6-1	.	TGTGCCAGCAGTGAGGGGACTAGCGTAGACAATGAGCAGTTCTTC	CASSEGTSVDNEQFF
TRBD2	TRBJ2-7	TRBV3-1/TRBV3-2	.	TGTGCCAGCAGCTTCGGGGGGGGCCACGAGCAGTACTTC	CASSFGGGHEQYF
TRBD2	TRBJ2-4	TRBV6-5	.	TGTGCCAGCAGTTCCGGGACTAGCGGGGACTACTTC	CASSSGTSGDYF
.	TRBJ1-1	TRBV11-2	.	TGTGCCAGCAGCTTAGCGCTTTCAGGATCTCACACTGAAGCTTTCTTT	CASSLALSGSHTEAFF
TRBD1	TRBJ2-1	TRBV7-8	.	TGTGCCAGCAGCGGAATAGACAGGGGAGCAATCAATGAGCAGTTCTTC	CASSGIDRGAINEQFF
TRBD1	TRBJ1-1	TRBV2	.	TGTGCCAGCAGGGGCGGACAGGCCTATAACACTGAAGCTTTCTTT	CASRGGQAYNTEAFF
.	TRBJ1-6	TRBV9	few	TGTGCCAGCAGCCAGACGGACACCAATTCACCCCTCCACTTT	CASSQTDTNSPLHF
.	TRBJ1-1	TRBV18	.	TGTGCCAGCTCACCTGCGCGGGGGTGGACTGAAGCTTTCTTT	CASSPARGWTEAFF
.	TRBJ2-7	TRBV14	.	TGTGCCAGCAGCCAAGGGACAGCTGGGGGAGAGCAGTACTTC	CASSQGTAGGEQYF
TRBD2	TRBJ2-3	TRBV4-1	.	TGCGCCAGCAGCCAAGGTCTAGCGGGGGGCTCAGATACGCAGTATTTT	CASSQGLAGGSDTQYF
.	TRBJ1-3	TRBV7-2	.	TGTGCCAGCAGTTTCGAAGGGGTTAGAAACACCATATATTTT	CASSFEGVRNTIYF
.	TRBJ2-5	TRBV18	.	TGTGCCAGCTCACCGCTAGGGGGCCAAGAGACCCAGTACTTC	CASSPLGGQETQYF
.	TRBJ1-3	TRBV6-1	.	TGTGCCAGCAGTGACAGGCGAAACACCATATATTTT	CASSDRRNTIYF
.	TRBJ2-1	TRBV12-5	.	TGTGCTAGTGGTTTTTGGGGAGATGAGCAGTTCTTC	CASGFWGDEQFF
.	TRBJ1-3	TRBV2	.	TGTGCCAGCAGTCAGGGTTGGTACTCTGGAAACACCATATATTTT	CASSQGWYSGNTIYF
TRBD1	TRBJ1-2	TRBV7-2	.	TGTGCCAGCAGCTTAGATGGGGGACAGGGAGGCTATGGCTACACCTTC	CASSLDGGQGGYGYTF
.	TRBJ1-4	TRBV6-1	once	TGTGCCAGCAGTGAATTGTATGGAGGGGAAAAACTGTTTTTT	CASSELYGGEKLFF
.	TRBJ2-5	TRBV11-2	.	TGTGCCAGCAGCTTAAGGCTAGCGGGCCTACAGGGGGAGACCCAGTACTTC	CASSLRLAGLQGETQYF
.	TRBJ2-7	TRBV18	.	TGTGCCAGCTCACCACCCTCCGGGTACGACGAGCAGTACTTC	CASSPPSGYDEQYF
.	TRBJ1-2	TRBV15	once	TGTGCCACCAGCAGAGATCTTCAGGGGAACTATGGCTACACCTTC	CATSRDLQGNYGYTF
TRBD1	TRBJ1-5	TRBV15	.	TGTGCCACCTCGGGCAGGGGGAAATCTGGTGTCGTTGATCAGCCCCAGCATTTT	CATSGRGKSGVVDQPQHF
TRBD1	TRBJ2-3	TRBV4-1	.	TGCGCCAGCAGCCAAGACAGGGTCACAGGGGCCACAGATACGCAGTATTTT	CASSQDRVTGATDTQYF
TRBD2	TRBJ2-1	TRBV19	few	TGTGCCACCTCGGTCGGGGGGGCCTTAGTAGGCAATGAGCAGTTCTTC	CATSVGGALVGNEQFF
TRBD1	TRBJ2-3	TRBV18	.	TGTGCCAGCTCATCCGGTGACAGGGGCACAGATACGCAGTATTTT	CASSSGDRGTDTQYF
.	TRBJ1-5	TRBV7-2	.	TGTGCCAGCAGCTTAAACTCTGTACAGCCCCAGCATTTT	CASSLNSVQPQHF
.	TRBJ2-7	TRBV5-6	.	TGTGCCAGCAGCTTGGTCGAGACGGGTTCCTACGAGCAGTACTTC	CASSLVETGSYEQYF
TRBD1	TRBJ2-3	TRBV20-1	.	TGCAGTGCTAGTTGGCAGGGGGCATCAGATACGCAGTATTTT	CSASWQGASDTQYF
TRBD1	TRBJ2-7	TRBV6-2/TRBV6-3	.	TGTGCCAGCAGTGAGCCTCCAGGGGGTCTCTACGAGCAGTACTTC	CASSEPPGGLYEQYF
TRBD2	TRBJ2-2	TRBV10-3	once	TGTGCCATCAGTTTTCCGCCGGGGGGGAACACCGGGGAGCTGTTTTTT	CAISFPPGGNTGELFF
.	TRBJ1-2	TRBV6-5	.	TGTGCCAGCAGTCTCCCCCAGGGTGAGGGCTACACCTTC	CASSLPQGEGYTF
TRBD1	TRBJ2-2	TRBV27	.	TGTGCCAGCAGTTTATTAAAGGGGAAGTTGACCACAGGGGGCTCTAACACCGGGGAGCTGTTTTTT	CASSLLKGKLTTGGSNTGELFF
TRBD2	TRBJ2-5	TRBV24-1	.	TGTGCCACCAGTGATTTGCGCCCGAGCGGGGCGGGGGGGGAGACCCAGTACTTC	CATSDLRPSGAGGETQYF
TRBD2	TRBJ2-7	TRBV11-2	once	TGTGCCAGCAGCCCATTCGGGGGGAACGTACCTACCTACGAGCAGTACTTC	CASSPFGGNVPTYEQYF
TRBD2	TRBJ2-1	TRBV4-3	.	TGCGCCAGCAGCCAAGAGGTAGCGGGGGCCTACAATGAGCAGTTCTTC	CASSQEVAGAYNEQFF
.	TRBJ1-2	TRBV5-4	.	TGTGCCAGCAAAATAAGGGGGACGAGGAGTAATGGCTACACCTTC	CASKIRGTRSNGYTF
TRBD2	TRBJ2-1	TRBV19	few	TGTGCCAGTAGTATAGCGGGGGGGCATGGCAATGAGCAGTTCTTC	CASSIAGGHGNEQFF
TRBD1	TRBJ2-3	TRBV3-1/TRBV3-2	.	TGTGCCAGCAGCCAAGCAGGGGGCGTAGAAGATACGCAGTATTTT	CASSQAGGVEDTQYF
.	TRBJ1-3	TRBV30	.	TGTGCCTGGAGTGCGGGGGGCAGCTCTGGAAACACCATATATTTT	CAWSAGGSSGNTIYF
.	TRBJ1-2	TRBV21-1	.	TGTGCCAGCAGCGTCCGGGACAGGGTACGGTATGGCTACACCTTC	CASSVRDRVRYGYTF
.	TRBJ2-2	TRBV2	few	TGTGCCAGCAGTGAAGCCTCAGGGAGGAGCGGGGAGCTGTTTTTT	CASSEASGRSGELFF
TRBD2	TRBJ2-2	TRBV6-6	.	TGTGCCAGCAGTCGGACTAGCGGGGGGGTAGGAGGCACCGGGGAGCTGTTTTTT	CASSRTSGGVGGTGELFF
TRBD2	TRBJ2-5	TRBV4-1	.	TGCGCCAGCAGCCAAGCCCTAGCGGGGGGCCCGGGGGAGACCCAGTACTTC	CASSQALAGGPGETQYF
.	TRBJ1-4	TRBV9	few	TGTGCCAGCAGCGTAGGAACAGGCTCAAGAGAAAAACTGTTTTTT	CASSVGTGSREKLFF
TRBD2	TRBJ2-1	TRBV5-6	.	TGTGCCAGCAGCTTGGACCTACTAGCGGCGCAGTTCTTC	CASSLDLLAAQFF
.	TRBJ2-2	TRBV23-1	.	TGCGCCAGCAGTCCGGGGGGCCCGAACACCGGGGAGCTGTTTTTT	CASSPGGPNTGELFF
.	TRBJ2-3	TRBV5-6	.	TGTGCCAGCAGGGATCAGGGGAGCAGCACAGATACGCAGTATTTT	CASRDQGSSTDTQYF
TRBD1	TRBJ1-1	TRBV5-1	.	TGCGCCAGCAGTCAGGGGACAGGGGGCACTGAAGCTTTCTTT	CASSQGTGGTEAFF